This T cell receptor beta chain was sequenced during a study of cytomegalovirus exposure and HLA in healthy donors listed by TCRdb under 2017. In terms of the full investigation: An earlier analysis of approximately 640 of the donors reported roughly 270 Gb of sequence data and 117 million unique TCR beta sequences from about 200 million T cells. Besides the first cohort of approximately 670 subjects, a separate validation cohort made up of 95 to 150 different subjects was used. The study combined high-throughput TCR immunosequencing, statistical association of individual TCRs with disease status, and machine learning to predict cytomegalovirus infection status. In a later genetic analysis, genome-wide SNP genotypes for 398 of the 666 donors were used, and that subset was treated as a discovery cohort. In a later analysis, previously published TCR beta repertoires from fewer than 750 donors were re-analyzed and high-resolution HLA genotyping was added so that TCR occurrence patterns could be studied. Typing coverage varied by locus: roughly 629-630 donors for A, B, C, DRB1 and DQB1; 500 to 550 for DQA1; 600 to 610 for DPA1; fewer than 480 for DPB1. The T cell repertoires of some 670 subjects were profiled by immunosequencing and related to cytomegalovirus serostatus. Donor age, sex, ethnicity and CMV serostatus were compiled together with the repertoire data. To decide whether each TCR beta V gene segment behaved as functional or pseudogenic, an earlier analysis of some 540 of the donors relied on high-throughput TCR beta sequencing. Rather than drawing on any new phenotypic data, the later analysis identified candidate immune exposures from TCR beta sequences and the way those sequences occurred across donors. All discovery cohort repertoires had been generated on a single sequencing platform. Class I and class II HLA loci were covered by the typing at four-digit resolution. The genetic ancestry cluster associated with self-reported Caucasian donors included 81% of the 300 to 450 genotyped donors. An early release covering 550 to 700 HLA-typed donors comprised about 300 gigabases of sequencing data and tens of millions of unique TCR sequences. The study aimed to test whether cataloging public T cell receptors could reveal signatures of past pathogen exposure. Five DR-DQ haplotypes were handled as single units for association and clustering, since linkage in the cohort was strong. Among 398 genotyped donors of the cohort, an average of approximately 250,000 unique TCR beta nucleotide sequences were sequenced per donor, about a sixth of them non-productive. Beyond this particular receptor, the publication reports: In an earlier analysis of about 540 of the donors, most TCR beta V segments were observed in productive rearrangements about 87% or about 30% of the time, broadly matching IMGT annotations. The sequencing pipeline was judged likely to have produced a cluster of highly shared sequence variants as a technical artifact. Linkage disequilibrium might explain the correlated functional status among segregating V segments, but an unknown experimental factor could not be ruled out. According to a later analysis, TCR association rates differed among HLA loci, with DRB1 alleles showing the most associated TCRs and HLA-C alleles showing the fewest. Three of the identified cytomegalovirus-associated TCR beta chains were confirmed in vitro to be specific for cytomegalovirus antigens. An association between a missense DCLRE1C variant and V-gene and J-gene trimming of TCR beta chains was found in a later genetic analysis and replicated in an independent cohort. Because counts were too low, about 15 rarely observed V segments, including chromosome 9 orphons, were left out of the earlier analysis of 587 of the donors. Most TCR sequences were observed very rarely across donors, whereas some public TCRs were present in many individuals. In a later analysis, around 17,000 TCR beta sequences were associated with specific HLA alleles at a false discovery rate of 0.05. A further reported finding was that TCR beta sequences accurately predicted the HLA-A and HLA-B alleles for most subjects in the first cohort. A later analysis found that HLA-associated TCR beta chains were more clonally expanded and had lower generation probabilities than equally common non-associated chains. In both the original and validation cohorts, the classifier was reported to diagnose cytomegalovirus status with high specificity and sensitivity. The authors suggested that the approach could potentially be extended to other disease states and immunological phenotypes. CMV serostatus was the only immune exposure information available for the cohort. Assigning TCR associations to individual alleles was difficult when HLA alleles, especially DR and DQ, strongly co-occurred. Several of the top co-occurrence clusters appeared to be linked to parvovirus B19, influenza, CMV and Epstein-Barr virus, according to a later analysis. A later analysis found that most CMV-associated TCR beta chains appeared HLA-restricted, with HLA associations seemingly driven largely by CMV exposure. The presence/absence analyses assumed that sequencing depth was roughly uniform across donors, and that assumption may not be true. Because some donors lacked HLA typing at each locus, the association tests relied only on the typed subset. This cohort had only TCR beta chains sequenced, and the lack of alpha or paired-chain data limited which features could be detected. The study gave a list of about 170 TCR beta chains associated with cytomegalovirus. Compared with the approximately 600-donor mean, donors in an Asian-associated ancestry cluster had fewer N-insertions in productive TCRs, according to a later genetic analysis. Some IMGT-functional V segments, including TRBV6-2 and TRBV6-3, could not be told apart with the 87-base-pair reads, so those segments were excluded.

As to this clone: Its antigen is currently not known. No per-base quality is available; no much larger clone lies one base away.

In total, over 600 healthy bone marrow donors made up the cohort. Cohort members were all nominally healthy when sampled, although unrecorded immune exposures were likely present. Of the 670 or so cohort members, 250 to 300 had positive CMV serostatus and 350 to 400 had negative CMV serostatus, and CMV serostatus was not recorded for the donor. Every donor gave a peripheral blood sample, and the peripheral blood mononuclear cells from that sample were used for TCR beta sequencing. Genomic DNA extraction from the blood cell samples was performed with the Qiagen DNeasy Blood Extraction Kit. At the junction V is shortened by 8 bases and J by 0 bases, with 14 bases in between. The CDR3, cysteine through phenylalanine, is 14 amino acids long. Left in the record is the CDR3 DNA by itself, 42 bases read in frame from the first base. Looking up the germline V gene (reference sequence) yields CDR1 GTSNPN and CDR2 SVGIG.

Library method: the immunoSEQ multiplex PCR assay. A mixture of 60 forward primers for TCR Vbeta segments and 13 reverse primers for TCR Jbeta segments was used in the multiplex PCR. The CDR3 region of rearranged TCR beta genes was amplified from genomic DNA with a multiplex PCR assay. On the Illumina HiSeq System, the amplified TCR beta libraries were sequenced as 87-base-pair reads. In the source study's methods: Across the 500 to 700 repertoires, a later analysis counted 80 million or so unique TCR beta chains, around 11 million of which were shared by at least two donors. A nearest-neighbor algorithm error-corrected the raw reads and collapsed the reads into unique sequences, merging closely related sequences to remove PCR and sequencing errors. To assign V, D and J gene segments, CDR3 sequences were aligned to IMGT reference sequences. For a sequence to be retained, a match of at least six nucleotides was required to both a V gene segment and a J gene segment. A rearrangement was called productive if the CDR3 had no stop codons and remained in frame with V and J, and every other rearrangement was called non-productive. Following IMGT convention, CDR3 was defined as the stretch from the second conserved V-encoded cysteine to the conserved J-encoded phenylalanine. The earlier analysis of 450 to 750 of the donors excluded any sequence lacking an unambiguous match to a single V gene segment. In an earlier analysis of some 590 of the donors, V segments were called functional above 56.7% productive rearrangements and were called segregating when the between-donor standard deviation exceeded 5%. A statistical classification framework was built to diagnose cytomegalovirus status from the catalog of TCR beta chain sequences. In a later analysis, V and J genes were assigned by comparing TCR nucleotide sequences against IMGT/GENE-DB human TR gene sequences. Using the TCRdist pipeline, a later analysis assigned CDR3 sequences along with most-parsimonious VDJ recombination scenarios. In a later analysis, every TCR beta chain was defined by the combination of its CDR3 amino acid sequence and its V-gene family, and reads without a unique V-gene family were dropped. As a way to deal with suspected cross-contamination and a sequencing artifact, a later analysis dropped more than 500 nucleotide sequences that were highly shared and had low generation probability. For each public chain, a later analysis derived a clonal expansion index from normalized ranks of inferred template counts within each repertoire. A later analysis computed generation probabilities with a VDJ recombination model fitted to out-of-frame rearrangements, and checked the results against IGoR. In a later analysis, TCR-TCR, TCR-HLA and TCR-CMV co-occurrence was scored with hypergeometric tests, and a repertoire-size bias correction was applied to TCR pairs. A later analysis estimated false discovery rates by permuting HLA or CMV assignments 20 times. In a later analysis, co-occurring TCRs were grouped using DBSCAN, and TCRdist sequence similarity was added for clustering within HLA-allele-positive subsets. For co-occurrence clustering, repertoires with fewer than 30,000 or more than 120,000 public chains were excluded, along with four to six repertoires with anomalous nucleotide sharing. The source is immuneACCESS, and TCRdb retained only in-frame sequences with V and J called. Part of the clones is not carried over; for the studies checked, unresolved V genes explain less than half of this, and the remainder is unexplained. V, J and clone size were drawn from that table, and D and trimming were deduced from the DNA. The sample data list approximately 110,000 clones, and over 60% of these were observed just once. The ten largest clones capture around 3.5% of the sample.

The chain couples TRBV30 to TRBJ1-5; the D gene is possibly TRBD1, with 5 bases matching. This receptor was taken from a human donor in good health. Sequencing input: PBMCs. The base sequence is TGTGCCGGGGGGGGGATTAATAGCAATCAGCCCCAGCATTTT. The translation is CAGGGINSNQPQHF. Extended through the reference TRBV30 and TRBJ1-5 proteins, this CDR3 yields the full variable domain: SQTIHQWPATLVQPVGSPLSLECTVEGTSNPNLYWYRQAAGRGLQLLFYSVGIGQISSEVPQNLSASRPQDRQFILSSKKLLLSDSGFYLCAGGGINSNQPQHFGDGTRLSIL.